This T cell receptor (beta chain) comes out of a study of blood T cell repertoires in COVID-19. About the research overall: The study drew acute and convalescent COVID-19 samples from the United States, Italy and Spain.

This clone was found once. Sequenced by immunoSEQ multiplex PCR; TCRdb stores in-frame clones only, minus some. This table holds hundreds of thousands of clones, around 87% found once. CDR1 is SGHTA and CDR2 is FQGNSA in the germline V gene. This CDR3 contains 14 residues. V was pared by 1 base and J by 5 bases, with 12 bases between. The chain couples TRBV7-2 to TRBJ2-7; maybe TRBD2 (6 bases). The clonotype originates from a human donor in a cohort sampled during active COVID-19. Sequenced material: peripheral blood. As DNA, the CDR3 is TGTGCCAGCAGCTTAGTGTCGGGGGACGACGAGCAGTACTTC. Protein sequence: CASSLVSGDDEQYF.